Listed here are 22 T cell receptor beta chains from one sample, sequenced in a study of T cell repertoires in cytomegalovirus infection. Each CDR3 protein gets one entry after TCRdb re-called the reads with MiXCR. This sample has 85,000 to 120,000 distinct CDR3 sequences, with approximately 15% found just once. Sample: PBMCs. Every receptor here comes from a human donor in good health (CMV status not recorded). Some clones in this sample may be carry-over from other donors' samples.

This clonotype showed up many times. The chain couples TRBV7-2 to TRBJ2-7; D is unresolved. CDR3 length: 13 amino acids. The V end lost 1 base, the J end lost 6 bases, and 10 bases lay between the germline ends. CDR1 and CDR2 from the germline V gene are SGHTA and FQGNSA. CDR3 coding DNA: TGTGCCAGCAGCTTAGGACCTTCGAGCGAGCAGTACTTC. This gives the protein CASSLGPSSEQYF.

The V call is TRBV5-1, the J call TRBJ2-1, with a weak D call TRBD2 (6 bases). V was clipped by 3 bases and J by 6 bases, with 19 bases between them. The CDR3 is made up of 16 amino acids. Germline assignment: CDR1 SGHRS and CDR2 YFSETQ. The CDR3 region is CASSSVGGTKRNEQFF. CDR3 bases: TGCGCCAGCAGCTCAGTGGGGGGTACGAAACGCAATGAGCAGTTCTTC. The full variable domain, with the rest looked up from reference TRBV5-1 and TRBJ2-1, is KAGVTQTPRYLIKTRGQQVTLSCSPISGHRSVSWYQQTPGQGLQFLFEYFSETQRNKGNFPGRFSGRQFSNSRSEMNVSTLELGDSALYLCASSSVGGTKRNEQFFGPGTRLTVL.

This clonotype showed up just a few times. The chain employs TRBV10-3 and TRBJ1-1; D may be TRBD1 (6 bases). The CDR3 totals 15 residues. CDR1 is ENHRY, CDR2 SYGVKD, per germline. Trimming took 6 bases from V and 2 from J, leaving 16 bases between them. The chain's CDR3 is CAIREIDRFNTEAFF. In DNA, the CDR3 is TGTGCCATCAGGGAGATAGACAGGTTCAACACTGAAGCTTTCTTT.

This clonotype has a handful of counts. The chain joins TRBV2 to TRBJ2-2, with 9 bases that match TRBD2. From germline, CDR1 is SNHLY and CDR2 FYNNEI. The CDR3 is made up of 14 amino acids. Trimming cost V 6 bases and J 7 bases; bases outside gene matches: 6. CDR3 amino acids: CASRASGVNGELFF. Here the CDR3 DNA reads TGTGCCAGCAGGGCTAGCGGGGTGAACGGGGAGCTGTTTTTT.

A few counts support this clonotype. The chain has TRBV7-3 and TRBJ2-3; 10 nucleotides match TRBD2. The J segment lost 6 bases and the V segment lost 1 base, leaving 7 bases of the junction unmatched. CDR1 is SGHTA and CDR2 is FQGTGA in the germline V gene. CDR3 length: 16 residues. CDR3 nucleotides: TGTGCCAGCAGCTTAAATCCCAGCGGGGGGGGGGATACGCAGTATTTT. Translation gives CASSLNPSGGGDTQYF.

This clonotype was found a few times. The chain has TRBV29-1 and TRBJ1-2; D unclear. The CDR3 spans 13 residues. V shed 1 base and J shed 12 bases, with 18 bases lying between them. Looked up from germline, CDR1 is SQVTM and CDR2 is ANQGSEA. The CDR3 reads CSVEGILSIKNTF. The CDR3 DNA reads TGCAGCGTTGAAGGGATCTTAAGTATCAAAAACACCTTC.

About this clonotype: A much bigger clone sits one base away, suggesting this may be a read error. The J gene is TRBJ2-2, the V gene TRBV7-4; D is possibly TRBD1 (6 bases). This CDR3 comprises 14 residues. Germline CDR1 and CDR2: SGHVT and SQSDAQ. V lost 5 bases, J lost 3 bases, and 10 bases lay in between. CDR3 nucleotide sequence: TGTGCCAGCAGCGGGGGCACATACACCGGGGAGCTGTTTTTT. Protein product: CASSGGTYTGELFF. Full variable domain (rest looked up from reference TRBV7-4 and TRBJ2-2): GAGVSQSPRYKVAKRGRDVALRCDSISGHVTLYWYRQTLGQGSEVLTYSQSDAQRDKSGRPSGRFSAERPERSVSTLKIQRTEQGDSAVYLCASSGGTYTGELFFGEGSRLTVL.

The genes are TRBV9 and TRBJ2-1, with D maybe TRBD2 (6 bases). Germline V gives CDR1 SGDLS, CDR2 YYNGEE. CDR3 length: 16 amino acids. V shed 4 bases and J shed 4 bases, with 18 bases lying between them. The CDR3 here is CASSKRAGTGYNEQFF. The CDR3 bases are TGTGCCAGCAGCAAGAGGGCGGGGACCGGGTACAATGAGCAGTTCTTC.

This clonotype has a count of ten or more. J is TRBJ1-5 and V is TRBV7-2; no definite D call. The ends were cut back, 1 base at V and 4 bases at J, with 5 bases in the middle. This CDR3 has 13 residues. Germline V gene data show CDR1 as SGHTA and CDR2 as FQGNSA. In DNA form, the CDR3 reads TGTGCCAGCAGCTTAGGCCCGAATCAGCCCCAGCATTTT. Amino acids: CASSLGPNQPQHF.

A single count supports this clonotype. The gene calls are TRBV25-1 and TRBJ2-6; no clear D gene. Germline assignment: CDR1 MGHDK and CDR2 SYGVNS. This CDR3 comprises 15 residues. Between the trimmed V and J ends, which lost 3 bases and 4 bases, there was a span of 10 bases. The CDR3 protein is CASSDTSPGANVLTF. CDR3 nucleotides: TGTGCCAGCAGTGATACATCCCCCGGGGCCAACGTCCTGACTTTC.

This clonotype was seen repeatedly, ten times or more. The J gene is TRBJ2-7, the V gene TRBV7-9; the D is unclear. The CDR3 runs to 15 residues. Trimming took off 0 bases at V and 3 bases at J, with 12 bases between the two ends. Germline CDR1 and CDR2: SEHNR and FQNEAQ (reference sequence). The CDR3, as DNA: TGTGCCAGCAGCTTAGCGTCGGACCCTATCTACGAGCAGTACTTC. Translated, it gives CASSLASDPIYEQYF.

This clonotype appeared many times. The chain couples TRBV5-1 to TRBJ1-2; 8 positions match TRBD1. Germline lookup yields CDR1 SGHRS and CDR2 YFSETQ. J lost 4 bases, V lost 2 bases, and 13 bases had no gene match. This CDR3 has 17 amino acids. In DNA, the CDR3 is TGCGCCAGCAGCTTCTCGACCGGGACAGGATCCCCCTATGGCTACACCTTC. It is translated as CASSFSTGTGSPYGYTF.

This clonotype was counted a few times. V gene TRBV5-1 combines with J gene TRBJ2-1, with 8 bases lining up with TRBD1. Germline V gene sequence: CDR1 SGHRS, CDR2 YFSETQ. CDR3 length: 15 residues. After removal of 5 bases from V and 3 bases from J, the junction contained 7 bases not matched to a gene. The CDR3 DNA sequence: TGCGCCAGCAGTAACAGGGGGTGGAACTACAATGAGCAGTTCTTC. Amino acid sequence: CASSNRGWNYNEQFF.

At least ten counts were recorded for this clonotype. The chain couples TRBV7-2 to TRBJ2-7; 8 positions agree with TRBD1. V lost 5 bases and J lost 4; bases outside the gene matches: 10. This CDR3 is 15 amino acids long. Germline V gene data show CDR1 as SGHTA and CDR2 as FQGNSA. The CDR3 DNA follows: TGTGCCAGCAGCAAGGACAGGGATTCCGGATACGAGCAGTACTTC. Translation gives CASSKDRDSGYEQYF.

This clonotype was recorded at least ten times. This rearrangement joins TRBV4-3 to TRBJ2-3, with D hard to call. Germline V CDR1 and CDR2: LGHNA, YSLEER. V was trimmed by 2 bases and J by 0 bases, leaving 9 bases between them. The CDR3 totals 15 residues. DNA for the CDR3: TGCGCCAGCAGCCAAAACTACCCTAGCACAGATACGCAGTATTTT. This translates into CASSQNYPSTDTQYF.

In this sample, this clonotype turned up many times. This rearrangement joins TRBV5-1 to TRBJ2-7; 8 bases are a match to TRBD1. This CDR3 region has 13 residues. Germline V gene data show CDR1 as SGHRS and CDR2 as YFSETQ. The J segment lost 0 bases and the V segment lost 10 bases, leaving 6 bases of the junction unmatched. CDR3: CACRQGSSYEQYF. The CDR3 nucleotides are TGCGCCTGCCGACAGGGGAGCTCCTACGAGCAGTACTTC.

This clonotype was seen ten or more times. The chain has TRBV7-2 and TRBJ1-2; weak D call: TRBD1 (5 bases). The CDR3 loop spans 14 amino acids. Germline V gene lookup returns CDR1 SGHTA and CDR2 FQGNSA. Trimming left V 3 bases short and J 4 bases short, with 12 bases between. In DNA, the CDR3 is TGTGCCAGCAGCTTCCTCGGCAGGGCCTATGGCTACACCTTC. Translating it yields CASSFLGRAYGYTF. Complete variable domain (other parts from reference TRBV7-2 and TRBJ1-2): GAGVSQSPSNKVTEKGKDVELRCDPISGHTALYWYRQSLGQGLEFLIYFQGNSAPDKSGLPSDRFSAERTGGSVSTLTIQRTQQEDSAVYLCASSFLGRAYGYTFGSGTRLTVV.

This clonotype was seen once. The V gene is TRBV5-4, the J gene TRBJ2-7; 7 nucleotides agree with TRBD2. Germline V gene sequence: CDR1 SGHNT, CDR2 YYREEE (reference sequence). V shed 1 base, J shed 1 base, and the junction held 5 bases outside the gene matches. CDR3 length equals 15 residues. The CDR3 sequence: CASSLSSAGSYEQYF. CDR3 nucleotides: TGTGCCAGCAGCTTGTCCTCAGCGGGGTCCTACGAGCAGTACTTC.

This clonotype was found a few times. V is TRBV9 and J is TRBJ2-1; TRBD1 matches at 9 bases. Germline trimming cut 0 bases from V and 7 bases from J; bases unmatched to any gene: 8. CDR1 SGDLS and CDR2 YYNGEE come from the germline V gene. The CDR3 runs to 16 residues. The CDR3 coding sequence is TGTGCCAGCAGCGTAGGAGGAACAGGGGGCTTGAATGAGCAGTTCTTC. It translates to CASSVGGTGGLNEQFF.

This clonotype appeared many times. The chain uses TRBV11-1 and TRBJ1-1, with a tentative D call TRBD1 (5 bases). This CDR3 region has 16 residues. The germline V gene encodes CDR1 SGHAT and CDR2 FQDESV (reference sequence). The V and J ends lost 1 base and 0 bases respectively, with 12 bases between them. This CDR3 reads CASSLESPGLNTEAFF. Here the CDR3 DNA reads TGTGCCAGCAGCTTAGAAAGCCCGGGACTGAACACTGAAGCTTTCTTT.

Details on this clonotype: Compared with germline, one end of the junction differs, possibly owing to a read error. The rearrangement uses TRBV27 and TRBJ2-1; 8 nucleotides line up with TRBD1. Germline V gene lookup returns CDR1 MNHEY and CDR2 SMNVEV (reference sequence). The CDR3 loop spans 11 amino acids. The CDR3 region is CASSFRTGLVF. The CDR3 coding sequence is TGTGCCAGCAGTTTTCGGACAGGGCTGGTCTTC.

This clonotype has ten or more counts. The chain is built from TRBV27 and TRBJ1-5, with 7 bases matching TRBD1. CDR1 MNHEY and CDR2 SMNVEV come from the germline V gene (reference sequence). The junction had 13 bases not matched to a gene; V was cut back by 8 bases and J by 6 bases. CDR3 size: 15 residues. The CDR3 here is CASGGGGGAIQPQHF. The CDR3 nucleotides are TGTGCCAGCGGGGGCGGAGGGGGCGCGATTCAGCCCCAGCATTTT.